This entry lists 29 T cell receptor beta chains sequenced from one sample in a study of T cell changes during pregnancy in multiple sclerosis (dated by TCRdb to about 2019). The protocol used for the library was the immunoSEQ multiplex PCR assay. Drawn from immuneACCESS, this table holds only the in-frame rearrangements with V and J called that TCRdb kept. Clones are partly lost; checked studies trace under half to an unresolved V gene and leave the rest unexplained. The sample yields 15,000 to 20,000 clones; around 90% were counted once. Over 10% of the sample is held by the ten biggest clonotypes. The sample in question was CD8+ T cells from peripheral blood mononuclear cells, obtained after pregnancy. Receptors were obtained from a female donor in good health, enrolled as a control in a pregnancy study.

The chain is built from TRBV19 and TRBJ1-1, with D unclear. The CDR3 loop spans 12 amino acids. The V gene lost 3 bases and the J gene lost 4 bases, with 6 bases spanning the gap. Germline loops: CDR1 LNHDA, CDR2 SQIVND (reference sequence). This CDR3 is CASSMGSTEAFF. CDR3 nucleotide sequence: TGTGCCAGTAGTATGGGGAGCACTGAAGCTTTCTTT.

The chain is built from TRBV27 and TRBJ2-5; D possibly corresponds to TRBD1 (6 bases). The CDR3 contains 16 residues. CDR1 is MNHEY, CDR2 SMNVEV, per germline (reference sequence). Trimming left V 5 bases short and J 2 bases short, with 18 bases between. This CDR3 is CASSTTGHRGQETQYF. DNA of the CDR3: TGTGCCAGCAGTACGACGGGACACCGGGGACAAGAGACCCAGTACTTC.

A note on this clone: The junction does not match germline at one end; this may be a read error. Other DNA sequences in the same sample also yield this CDR3. The rearrangement joins TRBV5-1 to TRBJ1-5; 7 bases match TRBD1. CDR3 size: 16 residues. Per the germline V gene, CDR1 is SGHRS and CDR2 is YFSETQ. The CDR3 spells CASSRKAGGNYQPQHF. DNA of the CDR3: TGTGCCAGCAGCAGAAAGGCAGGGGGTAACTATCAGCCCCAGCATTTT. Looking up the rest from reference TRBV5-1 and TRBJ1-5 gives the full variable domain: KAGVTQTPRYLIKTRGQQVTLSCSPISGHRSVSWYQQTPGQGLQFLFEYFSETQRNKGNFPGRFSGRQFSNSRSEMNVSTLELGDSALYLCASSRKAGGNYQPQHFGDGTRLSIL.

The chain links TRBV6-1 to TRBJ2-3, with 9 bases that match TRBD2. The CDR3 consists of 15 residues. V shed 6 bases and J 2 bases; nucleotides not matched to a gene: 6. Germline-derived CDR1 and CDR2 are MNHNS and SASEGT. The CDR3 DNA follows: TGTGCCAGCAGCCGCCTAGCGGGGACCACAGATACGCAGTATTTT. It specifies CASSRLAGTTDTQYF.

This rearrangement joins TRBV19 to TRBJ1-1, with unresolved D. There are 16 residues in the CDR3. Trimming left V 2 bases short and J 4 bases short, with 17 bases between. CDR1 and CDR2 from the germline V gene are LNHDA and SQIVND (reference sequence). DNA for the CDR3: TGTGCCAGTAGTATACGGCGGGGTGACTTGGGCACTGAAGCTTTCTTT. Translation: CASSIRRGDLGTEAFF.

The CDR3 nucleotides read TGTGCCAGCATACGACCCGGGACTAGCGGTTACAATGAGCAGTTCTTC. Its protein is CASIRPGTSGYNEQFF. This rearrangement joins TRBV28 to TRBJ2-1; 11 nucleotides match TRBD2. CDR1 and CDR2 from the germline V gene are MDHEN and SYDVKM. Trimming cost V 7 bases and J 4 bases; bases outside gene matches: 9. CDR3 length equals 16 residues.

This chain uses TRBV6-4 with TRBJ1-1; D is perhaps TRBD1 (6 bases). Germline lookup yields CDR1 MRHNA and CDR2 SNTAGT. The CDR3 is made up of 14 amino acids. V dropped 2 bases and J dropped 10 bases, with 17 bases sitting between them. The CDR3, as DNA: TGTGCCAGCAGTGACGGGGGCAGTTCTGGGGCAGCTTTCTTT. It codes for CASSDGGSSGAAFF.

The chain is built from TRBV6-1 and TRBJ2-7; possible D gene TRBD1, 5 bases. This CDR3 contains 15 residues. Between the trimmed V and J ends, which lost 2 bases and 2 bases, there was a span of 13 bases. Germline V lookup: CDR1 MNHNS, CDR2 SASEGT. The CDR3 nucleotides are TGTGCCAGCAGTGAACGGATCCAGGGTACCTACGAGCAGTACTTC. It translates to CASSERIQGTYEQYF.

The chain carries TRBV15 and TRBJ2-1; 10 nucleotides align to TRBD2. The CDR3 is 14 residues long. The junction had 2 bases not matched to a gene; V was cut back by 5 bases and J by 4 bases. The germline V gene encodes CDR1 LNHNV and CDR2 YYDKDF (reference sequence). DNA for the CDR3: TGTGCCACCAGCGGGACTAGCGAGTACAATGAGCAGTTCTTC. Translation gives CATSGTSEYNEQFF.

The rearrangement joins TRBV30 to TRBJ2-1, with D possibly TRBD2 on 7 matching bases. The CDR3 is 13 residues long. Germline-derived CDR1 and CDR2 are GTSNPN and SVGIG (reference sequence). V was pared by 2 bases and J by 8 bases, with 13 bases between. CDR3 sequence: CAWSSRGGDEQFF. CDR3 nucleotides: TGTGCCTGGAGTTCGAGGGGGGGCGATGAGCAGTTCTTC.

This chain connects TRBV15 to TRBJ2-1; TRBD2 might be the D (5 bases). The CDR3 covers 15 residues. In germline, CDR1 is LNHNV, CDR2 YYDKDF (reference sequence). Trimming removed 4 bases at V and 0 bases at J, with 10 bases between. CDR3 coding DNA: TGTGCCACCAGCATCGGGGTGAGCTCCTACAATGAGCAGTTCTTC. Protein sequence: CATSIGVSSYNEQFF.

The chain employs TRBV27 and TRBJ1-6, with D hard to call. V lost 2 bases and J 9 bases, leaving 11 bases between the germline ends. The CDR3 spans 14 residues. Germline V lookup: CDR1 MNHEY, CDR2 SMNVEV (reference sequence). The CDR3: CASSLTSPFSPLHF. The DNA of the CDR3 is TGTGCCAGCAGTTTAACAAGTCCCTTTTCACCCCTCCACTTT.

The chain couples TRBV6-5 to TRBJ2-5; 10 nucleotides agree with TRBD2. The V gene end was trimmed by 6 bases and the J gene end by 2 bases; junction bases not matched to a gene: 6. The CDR3 extends over 15 amino acids. Germline CDR1 is MNHEY and CDR2 is SVGAGI. DNA of the CDR3: TGTGCCAGCAGATCCAGCGGGAGGGCGCAAGAGACCCAGTACTTC. Translated, it gives CASRSSGRAQETQYF.

This clone was observed once. CDR3 protein: CASSPGLAGAYETQYF. Here the CDR3 DNA reads TGTGCCAGCTCACCAGGACTAGCGGGAGCGTATGAGACCCAGTACTTC. The chain combines TRBV18 with TRBJ2-5; TRBD2 matches at 13 bases. After removal of 2 bases from V and 5 bases from J, the junction contained 5 bases not matched to a gene. Germline lookup yields CDR1 KGHSH and CDR2 LQKENI. This CDR3 is built from 16 residues.

This clone came up once. Different DNA sequences within this sample yield the same CDR3. This chain connects TRBV19 to TRBJ2-1; D remains ambiguous. There are 14 residues in the CDR3. V lost 0 bases and J 4 bases, leaving 7 bases between the germline ends. The germline CDR1 and CDR2 sequences are LNHDA and SQIVND (reference sequence). CDR3 protein: CASSIDLEYNEQFF. Here the CDR3 DNA reads TGTGCCAGTAGTATAGATCTAGAATACAATGAGCAGTTCTTC.

This chain joins TRBV15 and TRBJ2-7, with 9 bases that match TRBD1. This CDR3 spans 16 amino acids. From germline, CDR1 is LNHNV and CDR2 YYDKDF (reference sequence). Trimming removed 5 bases from V and 5 bases from J; junction bases left unmatched: 13. The CDR3 DNA reads TGTGCCACCAGCTCCCGAACCGGGACAGGGTCCGACGAGCAGTACTTC. Translation gives CATSSRTGTGSDEQYF.

The chain couples TRBV19 to TRBJ2-7, with 9 positions matching TRBD2. Germline trimming cut 2 bases from V and 5 bases from J; bases unmatched to any gene: 7. In germline, CDR1 is LNHDA, CDR2 SQIVND (reference sequence). This CDR3 has 15 amino acids. The CDR3 DNA is TGTGCCAGTAGTATAACTAGCGGGCCGGGGAACGAGCAGTACTTC. Encoded protein: CASSITSGPGNEQYF.

The chain uses TRBV5-4 and TRBJ2-3, with a possible D match to TRBD2 (5 bases). Trimming stripped 5 bases from V and 6 bases from J, with 13 bases between. The CDR3 has 13 amino acids. Germline V gives CDR1 SGHNT, CDR2 YYREEE (reference sequence). The CDR3 is CASSLFSVDTQYF. As DNA, the CDR3 is TGTGCCAGCAGTCTGTTTAGCGTGGATACGCAGTATTTT. The full variable domain, its missing parts supplied by reference TRBV5-4 and TRBJ2-3, is ETGVTQSPTHLIKTRGQQVTLRCSSQSGHNTVSWYQQALGQGPQFIFQYYREEENGRGNFPPRFSGLQFPNYSSELNVNALELDDSALYLCASSLFSVDTQYFGPGTRLTVL.

V and J are TRBV5-1 and TRBJ1-2; 7 nucleotides match TRBD1. The CDR3 covers 18 residues. Germline CDR1 is SGHRS and CDR2 is YFSETQ. With V trimmed by 5 bases and J by 5 bases, 21 bases remained unmatched. The CDR3 DNA follows: TGCGCCAGCAGATCCTTGGAGGACAGGTCACTCGGAGGGTATGGCTACACCTTC. It translates to CASRSLEDRSLGGYGYTF.

The CDR3 here is CASSLLDTSTDTQYF. The CDR3 DNA follows: TGTGCCAGCAGCTTACTAGATACTTCCACAGATACGCAGTATTTT. J is TRBJ2-3 and V is TRBV13; D gene uncertain. The CDR3 length is 15 residues. Germline CDR1 and CDR2: PRHDT and FYEKMQ (reference sequence). With 2 bases removed from V and 2 bases from J, the gap between germline ends came to 11 bases.

The rearrangement links TRBV7-9 to TRBJ2-3; a possible D gene is TRBD1 (7 bases). The CDR3 contains 16 residues. Germline assignment: CDR1 SEHNR and CDR2 FQNEAQ (reference sequence). Trimming cost V 5 bases and J 3 bases, with 18 bases left between them. CDR3 coding DNA: TGTGCCAGCAGCCCACACAGGGGAGGTTCGACAGATACGCAGTATTTT. Residues: CASSPHRGGSTDTQYF.

The gene calls are TRBV2 and TRBJ1-2; the D gene is possibly TRBD1 (6 bases). Trimming cost V 6 bases and J 2 bases, with 16 bases left between them. Germline CDR1 SNHLY, CDR2 FYNNEI. This CDR3 contains 15 residues. For the CDR3, the DNA is TGTGCCAGCAGCACAAATTTGGACAGCAACTATGGCTACACCTTC. Its translation: CASSTNLDSNYGYTF.

The sample holds one count of this clone. The V call is TRBV27, the J call TRBJ2-1; 10 bases are shared with TRBD1. The V gene end was trimmed by 4 bases and the J gene end by 6 bases; junction bases not matched to a gene: 6. The CDR3 runs 15 residues. Per germline, CDR1 MNHEY and CDR2 SMNVEV (reference sequence). CDR3 sequence: CASSSTGGFSNEQFF. CDR3 bases: TGTGCCAGCAGTTCGACAGGGGGCTTTTCCAATGAGCAGTTCTTC.

This clone is categorized as medium-sized. This chain joins TRBV6-4 and TRBJ2-3; D remains ambiguous. This CDR3 contains 14 residues. V was trimmed by 4 bases and J by 0 bases, leaving 8 bases between them. Germline V gene data show CDR1 as MRHNA and CDR2 as SNTAGT. The DNA of the CDR3 is TGTGCCAGCAGTGTGACTGCTAGCACAGATACGCAGTATTTT. Amino acid sequence: CASSVTASTDTQYF.

The chain couples TRBV5-8 to TRBJ2-3; 7 bases agree with TRBD2. The CDR3 has 17 residues. V gave up 1 base and J gave up 4 bases; unmatched junction bases: 12. Germline-derived CDR1 and CDR2 are SGHTS and YDEGEE. CDR3 loop: CASSLSFRGGGADTQYF. The DNA of the CDR3 is TGTGCCAGCAGCTTGTCTTTTCGCGGCGGGGGTGCAGATACGCAGTATTTT.

This sequence joins TRBV5-6 and TRBJ1-4; TRBD1 aligns across 10 bases. Losses at the gene ends were 6 bases for V and 7 bases for J; bases not matched to a gene: 9. CDR1 is SGHDT and CDR2 is YYEEEE in the germline V gene. The CDR3 spans 15 residues. CDR3 nucleotide sequence: TGTGCCAGCACGCGGACCGGGACAGGGGCTGAAAAACTGTTTTTT. Translating gives CASTRTGTGAEKLFF.

The V call is TRBV7-9, the J call TRBJ1-2; tentatively, D is TRBD1 (6 bases). Germline V gene lookup returns CDR1 SEHNR and CDR2 FQNEAQ (reference sequence). The CDR3 spans 17 residues. V lost 1 base, J lost 2 bases, and 17 bases lay in between. CDR3 loop: CASSLGQGIPANYGYTF. CDR3 nucleotide sequence: TGTGCCAGCAGCTTAGGGCAGGGGATTCCGGCAAACTATGGCTACACCTTC.

With respect to this clone: Germline is not matched at one junction end, which may reflect a read error. The CDR3 sequence is CSVEGSGQGAFFNTEAFF. CDR3 sequence (DNA): TGCAGCGTCGAAGGGTCGGGACAGGGGGCGTTTTTCAACACTGAAGCTTTCTTT. This sequence joins TRBV29-1 and TRBJ1-1; TRBD1 agrees at 12 bases. The length of the CDR3 is 18 residues. In germline, CDR1 is SQVTM, CDR2 ANQGSEA. Based on the CDR3 plus reference TRBV29-1 and TRBJ1-1, the full variable domain is SAVISQKPSRDICQRGTSLTIQCQVDSQVTMMFWYRQQPGQSLTLIATANQGSEATYESGFVIDKFPISRPNLTFSTLTVSNMSPEDSSIYLCSVEGSGQGAFFNTEAFFGQGTRLTVV.

The V gene is TRBV7-9, the J gene TRBJ2-1, with 7 positions matching TRBD2. The CDR3 has 17 residues. Germline CDR1 is SEHNR and CDR2 is FQNEAQ (reference sequence). The J segment lost 5 bases and the V segment lost 1 base, leaving 11 bases of the junction unmatched. CDR3 bases: TGTGCCAGCAGCTTAGATGGGAGGGTAGCCCAGGACAATGAGCAGTTCTTC. Protein sequence: CASSLDGRVAQDNEQFF.